A single sample gave rise to the 31 T cell receptor beta chains below, sequenced in a study of cytomegalovirus exposure and HLA in healthy donors. Primers: 60 Vbeta forward and 13 Jbeta reverse. Assay used: immunoSEQ multiplex PCR; TCRdb lists only in-frame clones, some missing. The sample has 110,000 to 150,000 clones; more than 65% are singletons. Sequenced: PBMCs. These receptors all come from a woman under 40 in good health and CMV-seronegative.

The chain combines TRBV6-1 with TRBJ1-5, with 8 bases matching TRBD1. With V trimmed by 10 bases and J by 4 bases, 9 bases remained unmatched. CDR1 and CDR2 from the germline V gene are MNHNS and SASEGT. This CDR3 has 14 residues. As DNA, the CDR3 is TGTGCCACCTCCCCGGACAGGGCTAATCAGCCCCAGCATTTT. Its translation: CATSPDRANQPQHF.

This clone was seen more than once but under ten times. V gene TRBV29-1 combines with J gene TRBJ2-5, with 11 nucleotides matching TRBD2. V was pared by 7 bases and J by 5 bases, with 6 bases of the junction left unmatched. The CDR3 has 13 amino acids. Looked up from germline, CDR1 is SQVTM and CDR2 is ANQGSEA. CDR3 residues: CSAGLAEGETQYF. DNA for the CDR3: TGCAGCGCGGGACTAGCGGAAGGGGAGACCCAGTACTTC.

The rearrangement uses TRBV29-1 and TRBJ1-2; 8 nucleotides line up with TRBD1. Trimming at V came to 1 base and at J to 5 bases, leaving 6 bases not matched to a gene. CDR3 length equals 14 residues. Germline loops: CDR1 SQVTM, CDR2 ANQGSEA. CDR3 region: CSVEVGTGLYGYTF. The DNA of the CDR3 is TGCAGCGTTGAAGTAGGGACAGGCCTATATGGCTACACCTTC.

The V gene is TRBV28, the J gene TRBJ1-1, with TRBD1 matching over 7 bases. The germline V gene encodes CDR1 MDHEN and CDR2 SYDVKM. Trimming at V came to 7 bases and at J to 5 bases, leaving 10 bases not matched to a gene. This CDR3 contains 14 residues. The CDR3 loop reads CASTQLQGVTEAFF. The CDR3 nucleotides are TGTGCCAGCACCCAATTGCAGGGGGTAACTGAAGCTTTCTTT.

Points on this clone: At the DNA level, this CDR3 is encoded by other sequences in the same sample as well. The J gene is TRBJ2-1, the V gene TRBV30; 7 nucleotides agree with TRBD1. Germline V gene lookup returns CDR1 GTSNPN and CDR2 SVGIG (reference sequence). V lost 7 bases to trimming and J lost 4 bases; unmatched junction nucleotides: 7. This CDR3 has 13 residues. CDR3 amino acids: CASVRQGYNEQFF. CDR3 nucleotides: TGTGCCTCCGTCCGACAGGGATACAATGAGCAGTTCTTC.

The rearrangement uses TRBV4-3 and TRBJ2-5; 9 nucleotides line up with TRBD2. The germline V gene encodes CDR1 LGHNA and CDR2 YSLEER. V shed 1 base and J 4 bases; nucleotides not matched to a gene: 7. The CDR3 runs 16 residues. The CDR3 bases are TGCGCCAGCAGCCAAGGTTTTGCGGGGGGGCGAGAGACCCAGTACTTC. Its translation is CASSQGFAGGRETQYF.

In this sample, this clone turned up a few times. The V gene is TRBV7-2, the J gene TRBJ2-7; no reliable D call. Germline CDR1 SGHTA, CDR2 FQGNSA. This CDR3 region has 13 residues. V lost 3 bases and J 1 base, leaving 7 bases between the germline ends. This CDR3 is CASSFYYSYEQYF. Here the CDR3 DNA reads TGTGCCAGCAGCTTCTACTATTCCTACGAGCAGTACTTC.

This chain uses TRBV30 with TRBJ1-2; 9 bases map to TRBD1. V lost 4 bases, J lost 0 bases, and 9 bases stayed unmatched. The length of the CDR3 is 16 residues. Per the germline V gene, CDR1 is GTSNPN and CDR2 is SVGIG (reference sequence). As DNA, the CDR3 is TGTGCCTGGAAGCGTTACGGGACAGGGACTAACTATGGCTACACCTTC. This encodes CAWKRYGTGTNYGYTF.

The chain carries TRBV6-1 and TRBJ1-6; 7 bases line up with TRBD1. This CDR3 has 14 amino acids. Germline CDR1 MNHNS, CDR2 SASEGT. The junction had 6 bases not matched to a gene; V was cut back by 7 bases and J by 6 bases. For the CDR3, the DNA is TGTGCCAGCACTGAGACAGGGCTTAATTCACCCCTCCACTTT. Translation: CASTETGLNSPLHF.

This chain connects TRBV5-4 to TRBJ1-4, with 7 bases that match TRBD1. V lost 4 bases, J lost 7 bases, and 1 base stayed unmatched. The CDR3 covers 12 residues. Looked up from germline, CDR1 is SGHNT and CDR2 is YYREEE (reference sequence). Here the CDR3 reads CASSQGGEKLFF. The CDR3 coding sequence is TGTGCCAGCAGCCAGGGGGGTGAAAAACTGTTTTTT.

This chain uses TRBV7-2 with TRBJ2-5; 7 positions match TRBD2. Germline V gene sequence: CDR1 SGHTA, CDR2 FQGNSA. CDR3 length: 15 residues. Unmatched junction bases numbered 9, after V lost 5 bases and J lost 3 bases. The CDR3 DNA sequence: TGTGCCAGCAGCCCCAGGGAGGGTTTCAAAGAGACCCAGTACTTC. Residues: CASSPREGFKETQYF.

The rearrangement joins TRBV20-1 to TRBJ2-5; D may be TRBD2 (5 bases). Trimming took off 5 bases at V and 4 bases at J, with 8 bases between the two ends. Germline loops: CDR1 DFQATT, CDR2 SNEGSKA (reference sequence). The length of the CDR3 is 11 residues. CDR3: CSADRGETQYF. The CDR3 DNA sequence: TGCAGTGCTGACCGGGGAGAGACCCAGTACTTC.

The V call is TRBV28, the J call TRBJ1-5; the match to TRBD1 covers 7 bases. V lost 4 bases to trimming and J lost 1 base; unmatched junction nucleotides: 7. CDR3 size: 16 residues. Germline lookup yields CDR1 MDHEN and CDR2 SYDVKM. The CDR3: CASSSPTGESNQPQHF. DNA of the CDR3: TGTGCCAGCAGTTCCCCCACAGGGGAAAGCAATCAGCCCCAGCATTTT.

The chain joins TRBV7-8 to TRBJ1-1; TRBD1 aligns across 7 bases. The V gene's germline CDR1 is SGHVS and CDR2 FQNEAQ. V lost 5 bases and J lost 5; bases outside the gene matches: 14. The CDR3 runs to 16 residues. CDR3 bases: TGTGCCAGCAGCCCGGGGGGGAGGGGGCGGGGGACTGAAGCTTTCTTT. Its translation: CASSPGGRGRGTEAFF.

The chain couples TRBV7-3 to TRBJ2-2, with 10 bases lining up with TRBD2. V was pared by 2 bases and J by 7 bases, with 7 bases of the junction left unmatched. CDR3 size: 16 residues. In germline, CDR1 is SGHTA, CDR2 FQGTGA. The CDR3: CASSLGLAGVGGELFF. Here the CDR3 DNA reads TGTGCCAGCAGCTTAGGCCTAGCGGGAGTCGGCGGGGAGCTGTTTTTT.

The chain joins TRBV18 to TRBJ2-3, with 7 bases aligning to TRBD2. Germline V gene data show CDR1 as KGHSH and CDR2 as LQKENI. There are 17 residues in the CDR3. Trimming at V came to 3 bases and at J to 0 bases, leaving 9 bases not matched to a gene. The CDR3 nucleotides are TGTGCCAGCTCACCCTTTTCTAGCGGAGGGAGCACAGATACGCAGTATTTT. Residues: CASSPFSSGGSTDTQYF.

The chain links TRBV28 to TRBJ1-2; 7 positions agree with TRBD1. After removal of 8 bases from V and 0 bases from J, the junction contained 6 bases not matched to a gene. Germline V gene sequence: CDR1 MDHEN, CDR2 SYDVKM. There are 14 residues in the CDR3. CDR3 region: CASGSGQTNYGYTF. CDR3 coding DNA: TGTGCCAGCGGTTCGGGACAGACTAACTATGGCTACACCTTC.

This clone was counted a single time. This chain links TRBV7-8 with TRBJ1-5; TRBD1 matches at 9 bases. V gave up 6 bases and J gave up 11 bases; unmatched junction bases: 5. The germline gives CDR1 SGHVS, CDR2 FQNEAQ. This CDR3 region has 12 residues. For the CDR3, the DNA is TGTGCCAGCAGTTTATGGGACAGGGCCCAGCATTTT. Amino acid sequence: CASSLWDRAQHF. Looking up the rest from reference TRBV7-8 and TRBJ1-5 gives the full variable domain: GAGVSQSPRYKVAKRGQDVALRCDPISGHVSLFWYQQALGQGPEFLTYFQNEAQLDKSGLPSDRFFAERPEGSVSTLKIQRTQQEDSAVYLCASSLWDRAQHFGDGTRLSIL.

This clone was detected only once. This chain uses TRBV28 with TRBJ1-2; possibly TRBD1 for D (5 bases). The CDR3 has 14 amino acids. Looked up from germline, CDR1 is MDHEN and CDR2 is SYDVKM. Trimming pared 2 bases from V and 6 bases from J, leaving 13 bases between. CDR3 sequence reads: CASSLKAGWNGYTF. CDR3 nucleotides: TGTGCCAGCAGTTTAAAGGCAGGGTGGAATGGCTACACCTTC.

On this clone itself: One junction end does not reproduce the germline sequence, and a read error may be involved. This chain uses TRBV7-9 with TRBJ1-1, with a possible D match to TRBD1 (5 bases). CDR1 SEHNR and CDR2 FQNEAQ come from the germline V gene (reference sequence). This CDR3 is built from 13 residues. The CDR3 reads CSSSTGQNTEAFF. The CDR3 DNA reads TGTTCCAGCAGCACAGGTCAGAACACTGAAGCTTTCTTT. Supplemented by reference TRBV7-9 and TRBJ1-1, the full variable domain reads DTGVSQNPRHKITKRGQNVTFRCDPISEHNRLYWYRQTLGQGPEFLTYFQNEAQLEKSRLLSDRFSAERPKGSFSTLEIQRTEQGDSAMYLCSSSTGQNTEAFFGQGTRLTVV.

CDR3 sequence reads: CATGWTVYNEQFF. The CDR3, as DNA: TGTGCCACGGGTTGGACAGTATACAATGAGCAGTTCTTC. This chain links TRBV19 with TRBJ2-1; tentative D call: TRBD1 (6 bases). Germline V gene lookup returns CDR1 LNHDA and CDR2 SQIVND (reference sequence). The ends were cut back, 10 bases at V and 4 bases at J, with 14 bases in the middle. CDR3 length: 13 residues. The full variable domain, its missing parts supplied by reference TRBV19 and TRBJ2-1, is DGGITQSPKYLFRKEGQNVTLSCEQNLNHDAMYWYRQDPGQGLRLIYYSQIVNDFQKGDIAEGYSVSREKKESFPLTVTSAQKNPTAFYLCATGWTVYNEQFFGPGTRLTVL.

The chain uses TRBV28 and TRBJ2-1; TRBD2 agrees at 8 bases. Germline V gene data show CDR1 as MDHEN and CDR2 as SYDVKM. The CDR3 has 15 residues. V shed 5 bases, J shed 7 bases, and the junction held 10 bases outside the gene matches. CDR3 sequence (DNA): TGTGCCAGCAGTGTTCCGGGACTAGACTCGAATGAGCAGTTCTTC. Translated: CASSVPGLDSNEQFF.

The V and J genes are TRBV4-2 and TRBJ1-6; no clear D gene. Germline loops: CDR1 LGHNA, CDR2 YNFKEQ. V shed 0 bases and J shed 6 bases, with 15 bases lying between them. The CDR3 is 17 residues long. The DNA of the CDR3 is TGTGCCAGCAGCCAAGATACTTTGGCGGCTGCTAATTCACCCCTCCACTTT. Its translation: CASSQDTLAAANSPLHF.

The chain is built from TRBV2 and TRBJ1-5; no reliable D call. There are 15 residues in the CDR3. Per germline, CDR1 SNHLY and CDR2 FYNNEI. Trimming left V 1 base short and J 2 bases short, with 9 bases between. CDR3 sequence (DNA): TGTGCCAGCAGTGAAGACGGTTTCGGCAATCAGCCCCAGCATTTT. Translation gives CASSEDGFGNQPQHF.

The CDR3 protein is CASSEEGRAGYGYTF. The CDR3 nucleotides read TGTGCCAGCAGTGAAGAGGGCCGGGCGGGCTATGGCTACACCTTC. V is TRBV2 and J is TRBJ1-2; D gene uncertain. V lost 1 base to trimming and J lost 4 bases, with 13 bases between them. CDR3 length: 15 amino acids. Germline values: CDR1 SNHLY, CDR2 FYNNEI.

In its sample, this clone was seen once. The V gene is TRBV28, the J gene TRBJ2-5, with D maybe TRBD2 (6 bases). CDR1 is MDHEN and CDR2 is SYDVKM in the germline V gene. This CDR3 has 14 amino acids. The V gene lost 3 bases and the J gene lost 2 bases, with 10 bases spanning the gap. In DNA, the CDR3 is TGTGCCAGCAGTTTGGGGGACTTGCAAGAGACCCAGTACTTC. Translation: CASSLGDLQETQYF.

The chain combines TRBV6-5 with TRBJ1-2, with D hard to call. The CDR3 totals 13 residues. V was pared by 6 bases and J by 8 bases, with 16 bases between. Germline assignment: CDR1 MNHEY and CDR2 SVGAGI. Written as DNA, the CDR3 is TGTGCCAGCAGGGGCAGTCGGTTCGGCGGCTACACCTTC. This sequence encodes CASRGSRFGGYTF.

J is TRBJ1-5 and V is TRBV18; perhaps TRBD1 as D (5 bases). This CDR3 comprises 16 residues. Germline CDR1 reads KGHSH; CDR2 reads LQKENI. V lost 5 bases, J lost 0 bases, and 14 bases lay in between. The CDR3 nucleotides are TGTGCCAGCTCAACTACAATGGACATTAGCAATCAGCCCCAGCATTTT. This sequence encodes CASSTTMDISNQPQHF.

This clone was counted a few times. The chain is built from TRBV7-3 and TRBJ2-1; D is undetermined. Germline V CDR1 and CDR2: SGHTA, FQGTGA. The CDR3 is made up of 13 amino acids. The germline V and J ends were trimmed by 2 bases and 8 bases, with 10 bases remaining between them. DNA of the CDR3: TGTGCCAGCAGCTTAGGGCCCCAGTATGAGCAGTTCTTC. Translating gives CASSLGPQYEQFF. The full variable domain, with the rest looked up from reference TRBV7-3 and TRBJ2-1, is GAGVSQTPSNKVTEKGKYVELRCDPISGHTALYWYRQSLGQGPEFLIYFQGTGAADDSGLPNDRFFAVRPEGSVSTLKIQRTERGDSAVYLCASSLGPQYEQFFGPGTRLTVL.

The genes are TRBV27 and TRBJ1-5; 9 bases match TRBD1. Germline CDR1 reads MNHEY; CDR2 reads SMNVEV (reference sequence). The CDR3 spans 14 residues. The V and J ends lost 5 bases and 2 bases, in that order; junction bases with no gene match: 1. The CDR3 DNA reads as TGTGCCAGCAGTAGGACAGGGGGCAATCAGCCCCAGCATTTT. Translated: CASSRTGGNQPQHF.

This clone has a single count. Distinct nucleotide sequences in the sample also encode this CDR3. This chain uses TRBV5-1 with TRBJ1-4; D possibly corresponds to TRBD1 (5 bases). The V gene lost 3 bases and the J gene lost 0 bases, with 9 bases spanning the gap. The CDR3 loop spans 15 amino acids. CDR1 SGHRS and CDR2 YFSETQ come from the germline V gene. The CDR3 DNA is TGCGCCAGCAGCTCTACGGGGGCAACTAATGAAAAACTGTTTTTT. Protein: CASSSTGATNEKLFF.